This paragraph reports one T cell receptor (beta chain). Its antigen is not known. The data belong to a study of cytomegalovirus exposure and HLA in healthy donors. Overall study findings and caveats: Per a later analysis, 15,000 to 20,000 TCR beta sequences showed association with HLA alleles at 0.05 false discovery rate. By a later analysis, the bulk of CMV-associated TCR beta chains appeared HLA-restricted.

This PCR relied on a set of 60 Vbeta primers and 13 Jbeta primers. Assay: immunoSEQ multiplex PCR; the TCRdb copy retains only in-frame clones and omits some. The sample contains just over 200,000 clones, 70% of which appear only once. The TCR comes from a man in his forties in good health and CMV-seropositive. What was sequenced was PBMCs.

CDR3 sequence: CASSLDRGRETEAFF. The CDR3 region has the DNA TGCGCCAGCAGCTTAGACAGGGGTAGGGAGACTGAAGCTTTCTTT. The J gene is TRBJ1-1, the V gene TRBV5-1; the match to TRBD1 covers 8 bases. There are 15 residues in the CDR3. Unmatched junction bases numbered 8, after V lost 2 bases and J lost 5 bases. Germline loops: CDR1 SGHRS, CDR2 YFSETQ.